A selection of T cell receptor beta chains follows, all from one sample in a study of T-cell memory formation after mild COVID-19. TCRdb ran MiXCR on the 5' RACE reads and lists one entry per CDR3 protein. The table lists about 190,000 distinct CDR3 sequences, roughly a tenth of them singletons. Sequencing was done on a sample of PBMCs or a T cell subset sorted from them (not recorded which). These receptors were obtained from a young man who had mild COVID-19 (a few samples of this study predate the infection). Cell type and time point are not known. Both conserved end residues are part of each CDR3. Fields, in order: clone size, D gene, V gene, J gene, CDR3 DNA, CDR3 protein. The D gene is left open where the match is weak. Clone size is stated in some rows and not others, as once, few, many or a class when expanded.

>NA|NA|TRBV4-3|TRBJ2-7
TGCGCCAGCAGCCAACTTACAGGCGGCTCCTACGAGCAGTACTTC
CASSQLTGGSYEQYF
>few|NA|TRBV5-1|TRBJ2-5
TGCGCCAGCAGCCCGGTTTCGACTCCCCCTGAGACCCAGTACTTC
CASSPVSTPPETQYF
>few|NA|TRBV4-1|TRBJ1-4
TGCGCCAGCAGCCAAGTCGCGGGGCCGAATGAAAAACTGTTTTTT
CASSQVAGPNEKLFF
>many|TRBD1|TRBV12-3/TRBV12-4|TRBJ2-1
TGTGCCAGCGGTCCGACAGGGCCCGGGATTGAGCAGTTCTTC
CASGPTGPGIEQFF
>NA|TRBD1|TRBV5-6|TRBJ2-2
TGTGCCAGCAGCCGGGGGGACAGGGGGCAAAAGTTCGGGGAGCTGTTTTTT
CASSRGDRGQKFGELFF
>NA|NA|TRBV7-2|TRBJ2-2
TGTGCCAGCAGCTTATGGGGGAAGGACGGGGAGCTGTTTTTT
CASSLWGKDGELFF
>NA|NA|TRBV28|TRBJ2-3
TGTGCCAGCGCTGGGAGCACAGATACGCAGTATTTT
CASAGSTDTQYF
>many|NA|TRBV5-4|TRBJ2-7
TGTGCCAGCAGTCGACCCCTAGGAGAATCCTACGAGCAGTACTTC
CASSRPLGESYEQYF
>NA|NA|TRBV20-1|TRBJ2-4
TGCAGTGCTAGAGACGGACAAGCCGCAACCAAAAACATTCAGTACTTC
CSARDGQAATKNIQYF
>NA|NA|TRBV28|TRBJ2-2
TGTGCCAGCAGGTGGGGAGCCCACTCTACCGGGGAGCTGTTTTTT
CASRWGAHSTGELFF
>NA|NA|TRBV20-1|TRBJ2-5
TGCAGTGCCCCCGGGCAGGGGCAAAAGACCCAGTACTTC
CSAPGQGQKTQYF
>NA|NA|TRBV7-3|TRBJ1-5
TGTGCCAGCAGCTTCAGGCACAAACAGGGTGCTCCGCAGCCCCAGCATTTT
CASSFRHKQGAPQPQHF
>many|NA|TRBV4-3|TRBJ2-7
TGCGCCAGCAGCCAAGATGGAACAGGAGCGTACGAGCAGTACTTC
CASSQDGTGAYEQYF
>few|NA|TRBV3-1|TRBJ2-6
TGTGCCAGCAGTAGGGTTTCCGGGGCCAACGTCCTGACTTTC
CASSRVSGANVLTF
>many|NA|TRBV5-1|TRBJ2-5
TGCGCCAGCAGCTTGGGTCCGGCCGAAGAGACCCAGTACTTC
CASSLGPAEETQYF
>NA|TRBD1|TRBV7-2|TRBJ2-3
TGTGCCAGCAGCTCGGGACAGGCCTACACAGATACGCAGTATTTT
CASSSGQAYTDTQYF